This TCR beta chain was recovered during a study of immune evolution from preneoplasia to lung adenocarcinoma (dated by TCRdb to the early 2020s). In the study overall: The study used immune gene expression, TCR sequencing and multiplex immunofluorescence to profile the immune contexture of lung adenocarcinoma precursors and invasive adenocarcinoma. According to the study, about 100 samples went through TCR sequencing. The immune data were integrated with whole exome sequencing and methylation data obtained from the same cohort of nodules. The sample size depended on which specimens were available, not on a prior power calculation. A total of around 52 patients contributed TCR sequencing data. The overall cohort was made up of around 51 patients with pulmonary nodules who had surgical resection. POLYSOLVER was used to infer Class I HLA alleles from exome data, while LOHHLA was used to detect allele-specific HLA loss. Resected precursor lesions (AAH, AIS, MIA) and invasive adenocarcinomas were compared against paired morphologically normal lung tissue. Summary of the overall study and its limitations: Because every patient came from Japan and China, how well the results apply to Western populations was uncertain. Normal lung had the highest top T cell clone frequencies, and these frequencies appeared to fall progressively from AAH through AIS, MIA and invasive adenocarcinoma. The findings rested on association rather than direct causation, and larger cohorts with long-term follow-up and longitudinal biopsies were considered necessary. Normal lung showed the highest clonality, whereas later-stage lesions appeared to have higher T cell density and diversity but lower clonality.

Patients underwent resection in Japan or China between the mid-2010s and the late 2010s. Histologic diagnosis of each case was confirmed independently by two lung cancer pathologists on H&E slides. DNA was isolated from FFPE tissue using the AllPrep DNA/RNA FFPE Kit. This clone was seen a few times. What this receptor recognizes is not known. Base quality data are lacking; no much larger clone is found one base away. Using the immunoSEQ hsTCRbeta Kit, TCR beta CDR3 regions were sequenced from DNA. In the original analysis: The ImmunoSEQ Analyzer was used to analyse the TCR sequencing data. T cell clonality was defined as 1 minus Pielou's evenness, as computed on productive rearrangements. The inverse Simpson index, applied to productive templates, was used to measure T cell diversity. T cell density was TCR beta template counts normalized to usable DNA, estimated by amplifying and sequencing housekeeping genes. TCR metrics were compared across histologic stages using two-sided Kruskal-Wallis tests. Imported from immuneACCESS, the table was reduced by TCRdb to in-frame sequences with V and J called. These copies leave out some clones; in studies compared against another copy, an unresolved V gene accounts for under half, and the cause of the remainder is not known. From that table come the V and J calls and clone size; the DNA was used to work out D and trimming. Here the sample has some 3,600 clones; just over 75% occur a single time. Around 13% of the sample lies in the top ten.

For CDR1 and CDR2, the germline V gene lists SGHDT and YYEEEE. V loses 0 bases of germline sequence and J loses 5 bases, and the interval between the two ends is 14 bases. CDR3 length: 15 amino acids, cysteine to phenylalanine. Here the CDR3 DNA is all that survives: 45 bases in frame from base 1. Source material: FFPE adjacent normal lung tissue. The V and J genes are TRBV5-6 and TRBJ1-1; a tentative D match to TRBD1 spans 5 bases. The TCR was taken from a person aged 65 to 79 with lung adenocarcinoma. The base sequence is TGTGCCAGCAGCTTGGGTGTCAGGGCTATGACTGAAGCTTTCTTT. This translates into CASSLGVRAMTEAFF.